This TCR beta chain is drawn from a study of neoadjuvant anti-PD-1 for oral cavity cancer. Study background: Nivolumab at 3 mg/kg was mostly given biweekly, three to four doses, pre-surgery.

This CDR3 is 15 amino acids long. V lost 1 base and J 2 bases, leaving 11 bases between the germline ends. The germline V gene has CDR1 SNHLY and CDR2 FYNNEI. Most PBMC samples had 480 ng input DNA in six replicates. Profiling relied on immunoSEQ multiplex PCR, and the TCRdb table lists in-frame clones only, not all of them. The table has approximately 13,000 clones, 60% to 70% seen once. The patients had HPV-negative, locally advanced oral cavity squamous cell carcinoma. V usage is TRBV2 and J usage is TRBJ1-2; a possible D gene is TRBD1 (5 bases). This clonotype was sampled from a person aged 35 to 85 with oral cavity squamous cell carcinoma. This specimen was PBMCs, taken before nivolumab (anti-PD-1) treatment. For the CDR3, the DNA is TGTGCCAGCAGTGAAGGGTCTGGGACGAACTATGGCTACACCTTC. Translated: CASSEGSGTNYGYTF.